A selection of T cell receptor beta chains follows, all from one sample in a study of CD8+ T cells in alopecia areata. Generated by immunoSEQ multiplex PCR, the TCRdb table keeps only in-frame clones and is missing some. Of roughly 250,000 clones listed, 67% were seen once; the top ten hold approximately 1.2%. Sequenced material: CD4+ T cells sorted from blood, taken at week 0. These receptors all stem from a human donor with alopecia areata. Both conserved end residues are part of each CDR3. Fields, in order: V gene, J gene, clone size, D gene, CDR3 DNA, CDR3 protein. The D gene is left open where the match is weak. Part of the rows lack a size; the others show once, few, many or a class for expanded clones.

TRBV7-9,TRBJ1-1,-,-,TGTGCCAGCAGCTTAGGCCCGTTAAACACTGAAGCTTTCTTT,CASSLGPLNTEAFF
TRBV30,TRBJ2-7,-,-,TGTGCCTGGAGCGACTGGAGTCTTGGAGAGCAGTACTTC,CAWSDWSLGEQYF
TRBV29-1,TRBJ2-3,few,TRBD1,TGCAGCGCCACGGACAGGGATGTACATACGCAGTATTTT,CSATDRDVHTQYF
TRBV5-4,TRBJ2-7,-,TRBD1,TGTGCCAGCAGCTTACCCTTCGGACAGGGAGGTGAGCAGTACTTC,CASSLPFGQGGEQYF
TRBV11-2,TRBJ2-7,-,TRBD2,TGTGCCAGCAGCCGACAACTAGCGGGGGAATACGAGCAGTACTTC,CASSRQLAGEYEQYF
TRBV7-8,TRBJ1-5,-,TRBD1,TGTGCCAGTCGTCGGGTCAGGGGGGAGCCCCAGCATTTT,CASRRVRGEPQHF
TRBV7-6,TRBJ2-5,many,-,TGTGCCAGCAGCCCTATCGGGGGAGTAGGCGAGACCCAGTACTTC,CASSPIGGVGETQYF
TRBV2,TRBJ2-1,-,-,TGTGCCAGCAGTGAAATGGGGTCCATGGAGCAGTTCTTC,CASSEMGSMEQFF
TRBV19,TRBJ1-2,-,-,TGTGCCAGTAGTATAAAGGTTCCGCAGGGAAACTATGGCTACACCTTC,CASSIKVPQGNYGYTF
TRBV2,TRBJ2-7,-,-,TGTGCCAGCAGTGATCCCGCCTACGAGCAGTACTTC,CASSDPAYEQYF
TRBV10-3,TRBJ1-2,-,-,TGTGCCATCAGTGAGAGGGGATTCGATGGCTACACCTTC,CAISERGFDGYTF
TRBV5-1,TRBJ2-5,-,-,TGCGCCAGCAGCTTGACAGGGTTCGAGACCCAGTACTTC,CASSLTGFETQYF
TRBV29-1,TRBJ1-1,-,TRBD1,TGCAGCGCGGGGACAGGAGGGGACACTGAAGCTTTCTTT,CSAGTGGDTEAFF
TRBV2,TRBJ2-7,-,-,TGTGCCAGCATTCCCGCAGGGGTATACGAGCAGTACTTC,CASIPAGVYEQYF
TRBV7-2,TRBJ2-4,-,-,TGTGCCAGCAGCCCTCGATCCTGGGCCCTAGCGCTGGCCAAAAACATTCAGTACTTC,CASSPRSWALALAKNIQYF
TRBV7-2,TRBJ2-3,-,-,TGTGCCAGCAGCTTAGAGGGTATGGATACGCAGTATTTT,CASSLEGMDTQYF
TRBV29-1,TRBJ2-1,-,TRBD2,TGCAGCGCTTGGGGACTAGCGGGGAATGAGCAGTTCTTC,CSAWGLAGNEQFF
TRBV9,TRBJ2-1,-,-,TGTGCCAGCAGCGTAGGATGGGACTACAATGAGCAGTTCTTC,CASSVGWDYNEQFF
TRBV14,TRBJ2-7,many,TRBD2,TGTGCCAGCAGCCAGGGCTCTTTGCGGGGGGGCACCTACGAGCAGTACTTC,CASSQGSLRGGTYEQYF
TRBV15,TRBJ2-7,-,-,TGTGCCACCAGCAGATGGGATTTGTCCTACGAGCAGTACTTC,CATSRWDLSYEQYF
TRBV29-1,TRBJ1-2,-,TRBD1,TGCAGCGCCGCTCGAACAGGGGGCGATGGCTACACCTTC,CSAARTGGDGYTF
TRBV28,TRBJ1-5,-,-,TGTGCCAGTTTGGGGATAGGAACGCTCAGCCCCCAGCATTTT,CASLGIGTLSPQHF
TRBV9,TRBJ1-1,-,-,TGTGCCAGCAGCGTAGTATTAGGGGGCACTGAAGCTTTCTTT,CASSVVLGGTEAFF
TRBV29-1,TRBJ2-3,-,-,TGCAGCGTTGGGGCAGATACGCAGTATTTT,CSVGADTQYF
TRBV7-9,TRBJ1-1,-,-,TGTGCCAGCAGCTTAGTATCATCGGTTCTAATGAACACTGAAGCTTTCTTT,CASSLVSSVLMNTEAFF
TRBV29-1,TRBJ2-5,-,-,TGCAGCGTCCGGGACGCTTCCCAAGAGACCCAGTACTTC,CSVRDASQETQYF
TRBV25-1,TRBJ2-2,-,TRBD1,TGTGCCAGCAGTGCGGGACAGGGGTCCGGGGAGCTGTTTTTT,CASSAGQGSGELFF
TRBV7-2,TRBJ2-7,few,TRBD1,TGTGCCAGCAGCTTAGCAATCGGGACAGGGGCCGAGCAGTACTTC,CASSLAIGTGAEQYF
TRBV7-2,TRBJ1-2,-,TRBD1,TGTGCCAGCAGCCTACGGACAGGCGACTATGGCTACACCTTC,CASSLRTGDYGYTF
TRBV14,TRBJ2-5,-,-,TGTGCCAGCAGCCACGACCTGAGGAAGACCCAGTACTTC,CASSHDLRKTQYF
TRBV30,TRBJ1-1,-,-,TGTGCCCGGACTACCTCAAGAGGGACTTTCTTT,CARTTSRGTFF
TRBV29-1,TRBJ2-3,-,TRBD1,TGCAGCGTTGGAGACAGGGGACCCACAGATACGCAGTATTTT,CSVGDRGPTDTQYF
TRBV19,TRBJ1-2,-,TRBD1,TGTGCCAGCTGGGACAGGGGGCAGGGTAACTATGGCTACACCTTC,CASWDRGQGNYGYTF
TRBV4-3,TRBJ2-7,-,-,TGCGCCAGCAGCCGGGCAGGCCTCGGGTACGAGCAGTACTTC,CASSRAGLGYEQYF
TRBV19,TRBJ2-5,-,-,TGTGCCAGTAGTATGGCAGGGGCTGTAGAGACCCAGTACTTC,CASSMAGAVETQYF
TRBV7-9,TRBJ2-7,-,-,TGTGCCAGCAGCCCGAGGAGCTCCTACGAGCAGTACTTC,CASSPRSSYEQYF
TRBV4-3,TRBJ1-1,once,-,TGCGCCAGCAGCCAAAATATGCGGGGGGGCACTGAAGCTTTCTTT,CASSQNMRGGTEAFF
TRBV6-6,TRBJ1-1,few,-,TGTGCCAGCGCCACCGGTAACACTGAAGCTTTCTTT,CASATGNTEAFF
TRBV29-1,TRBJ2-5,-,TRBD1,TGCAGCGCCACGGGACAGGGGGTAATCGAGACCCAGTACTTC,CSATGQGVIETQYF
TRBV9,TRBJ1-2,-,-,TGTGCCAGCAGCTCCCGCAGGGCTACTAACTATGGCTACACCTTC,CASSSRRATNYGYTF